This T cell receptor (beta chain) was documented in a study of T cell repertoires in cytomegalovirus infection. TCRdb ran MiXCR on the reads and lists one entry per CDR3 protein. The table has hundreds of thousands of distinct CDR3 sequences, less than 25% seen once; the top ten hold roughly 8%. Germline V gene data show CDR1 as MNHEY and CDR2 as SVGAGI. The CDR3 is 15 residues long. With 2 bases removed from V and 4 bases from J, the gap between germline ends came to 12 bases. This receptor was taken from a human donor in good health (CMV status not recorded). Some clones in this sample may be carry-over from other donors' samples. The source material was CD8+ T cells from PBMCs. The rearrangement uses TRBV6-5 and TRBJ2-1, with a tentative D call TRBD2 (5 bases). This chain's CDR3 is CASSYRRGEYNEQFF. CDR3 sequence (DNA): TGTGCCAGCAGTTACCGCCGGGGAGAGTACAATGAGCAGTTCTTC.